These T cell receptor beta chains were read from a single sample in a study of blood T cell repertoires in COVID-19. Assay used: immunoSEQ multiplex PCR; TCRdb lists only in-frame clones, some missing. This table holds approximately 300,000 clones, roughly nine tenths found once. Specimen: PBMCs or T cells enriched from blood (not recorded which). These receptor sequences come from a young woman who had recovered from COVID-19. CDR3s leave out the opening cysteine and the closing phenylalanine or tryptophan. The D gene is left open where the match is weak. Only part of the rows carry a size: once, few, many, or a class if the clone is expanded.

CDR3 protein: ASTQSGTGVSLRAGNTEAF; clone size: .; J gene: TRBJ1-1; V gene: TRBV27; D gene: TRBD1
CDR3 protein: ATSSAGPSNTGELF; clone size: .; J gene: TRBJ2-2; V gene: TRBV24-1; D gene: .
CDR3 protein: ASTNRGQKNTEAF; clone size: .; J gene: TRBJ1-1; V gene: TRBV23-1; D gene: .
CDR3 protein: ASSPPGFSETQY; clone size: once; J gene: TRBJ2-5; V gene: TRBV18; D gene: .
CDR3 protein: ASSGDRYRNTEAF; clone size: .; J gene: TRBJ1-1; V gene: TRBV14; D gene: .
CDR3 protein: ASSPFYGYT; clone size: .; J gene: TRBJ1-2; V gene: TRBV6-5; D gene: .
CDR3 protein: ASKTDRVDTEAF; clone size: .; J gene: TRBJ1-1; V gene: TRBV6-5; D gene: TRBD1
CDR3 protein: ASSYGTPGEQY; clone size: few; J gene: TRBJ2-7; V gene: TRBV6-2/TRBV6-3; D gene: .
CDR3 protein: ASSDSRAEQF; clone size: .; J gene: TRBJ2-1; V gene: TRBV6-4; D gene: .
CDR3 protein: ASRGTGFGEKLF; clone size: .; J gene: TRBJ1-4; V gene: TRBV6-5; D gene: .
CDR3 protein: ASSTNREPYEQY; clone size: .; J gene: TRBJ2-7; V gene: TRBV5-4; D gene: .
CDR3 protein: ASSPLGGLNQPQH; clone size: .; J gene: TRBJ1-5; V gene: TRBV18; D gene: .
CDR3 protein: ASSLDNNYEQY; clone size: .; J gene: TRBJ2-7; V gene: TRBV5-1; D gene: .
CDR3 protein: ASSQGRTGWGNEQF; clone size: .; J gene: TRBJ2-1; V gene: TRBV4-3; D gene: TRBD1
CDR3 protein: ASSYVTGGGTEAF; clone size: .; J gene: TRBJ1-1; V gene: TRBV6-2/TRBV6-3; D gene: TRBD1
CDR3 protein: ASSLPVGGNTGELF; clone size: .; J gene: TRBJ2-2; V gene: TRBV3-1/TRBV3-2; D gene: .
CDR3 protein: ASRQLAGGPDTQY; clone size: .; J gene: TRBJ2-3; V gene: TRBV2; D gene: TRBD2
CDR3 protein: ASSPLGRGRGDGRPQH; clone size: .; J gene: TRBJ1-5; V gene: TRBV4-1; D gene: .
CDR3 protein: ASRTQWGGADETQY; clone size: .; J gene: TRBJ2-5; V gene: TRBV3-1/TRBV3-2; D gene: .
CDR3 protein: ASSWRNSGANVLT; clone size: few; J gene: TRBJ2-6; V gene: TRBV19; D gene: .
CDR3 protein: ASSTRGTSGGATETQY; clone size: .; J gene: TRBJ2-5; V gene: TRBV7-2; D gene: TRBD2
CDR3 protein: ASSGRGQETQY; clone size: .; J gene: TRBJ2-5; V gene: TRBV10-1; D gene: .
CDR3 protein: ASSTQGNYGYT; clone size: .; J gene: TRBJ1-2; V gene: TRBV6-5; D gene: .
CDR3 protein: ASSLAPSSGNTIY; clone size: .; J gene: TRBJ1-3; V gene: TRBV7-3; D gene: .
CDR3 protein: ASSPQGNQPQH; clone size: .; J gene: TRBJ1-5; V gene: TRBV6-5; D gene: .
CDR3 protein: ATSRDGAGNNEQF; clone size: .; J gene: TRBJ2-1; V gene: TRBV15; D gene: .
CDR3 protein: ASSADSLEKLF; clone size: .; J gene: TRBJ1-4; V gene: TRBV5-8; D gene: .
CDR3 protein: ASSYRRGVLRETQY; clone size: few; J gene: TRBJ2-5; V gene: TRBV6-5; D gene: .
CDR3 protein: ASSPTGGGLGYT; clone size: .; J gene: TRBJ1-2; V gene: TRBV7-3; D gene: TRBD1
CDR3 protein: ASSSSPRQGVTEAF; clone size: .; J gene: TRBJ1-1; V gene: TRBV5-1; D gene: TRBD1
CDR3 protein: SVGRGQGYT; clone size: .; J gene: TRBJ1-2; V gene: TRBV29-1; D gene: .
CDR3 protein: ASSIQGAGANVLT; clone size: .; J gene: TRBJ2-6; V gene: TRBV19; D gene: TRBD1
CDR3 protein: ASSHADGQTGSLYGYT; clone size: .; J gene: TRBJ1-2; V gene: TRBV4-1; D gene: TRBD1
CDR3 protein: ASSFLNSRQETQY; clone size: .; J gene: TRBJ2-5; V gene: TRBV27; D gene: .
CDR3 protein: ASSSQGARGVEAF; clone size: .; J gene: TRBJ1-1; V gene: TRBV6-2/TRBV6-3; D gene: TRBD1
CDR3 protein: ASSLSYTGELF; clone size: .; J gene: TRBJ2-2; V gene: TRBV7-2; D gene: .
CDR3 protein: ASSDSAGVGNIQY; clone size: .; J gene: TRBJ2-4; V gene: TRBV6-4; D gene: TRBD2
CDR3 protein: ASSSEYGETQY; clone size: .; J gene: TRBJ2-5; V gene: TRBV6-4; D gene: .
CDR3 protein: ASRGGTGGDDTQY; clone size: .; J gene: TRBJ2-3; V gene: TRBV2; D gene: TRBD1
CDR3 protein: ASSIPRGRGEKLF; clone size: .; J gene: TRBJ1-4; V gene: TRBV19; D gene: TRBD1
CDR3 protein: AWSIVGHSSNQPQH; clone size: .; J gene: TRBJ1-5; V gene: TRBV30; D gene: .
CDR3 protein: ASSQQATNTEAF; clone size: .; J gene: TRBJ1-1; V gene: TRBV11-2; D gene: .
CDR3 protein: ASSRALGQGDYEQY; clone size: .; J gene: TRBJ2-7; V gene: TRBV14; D gene: TRBD1
CDR3 protein: ASSAGPANTGELF; clone size: .; J gene: TRBJ2-2; V gene: TRBV5-1; D gene: .
CDR3 protein: ASSYSPGNGNTIY; clone size: .; J gene: TRBJ1-3; V gene: TRBV6-5; D gene: .
CDR3 protein: ASSLVGGQGSYGYT; clone size: .; J gene: TRBJ1-2; V gene: TRBV5-1; D gene: TRBD1
CDR3 protein: ASSEDSNEQY; clone size: .; J gene: TRBJ2-7; V gene: TRBV9; D gene: .
CDR3 protein: ASSLSGGATDTQY; clone size: .; J gene: TRBJ2-3; V gene: TRBV7-3; D gene: .
CDR3 protein: ASSSLGGPPF; clone size: .; J gene: TRBJ2-1; V gene: TRBV28; D gene: .
CDR3 protein: ASSRELGEYQPQH; clone size: .; J gene: TRBJ1-5; V gene: TRBV18; D gene: .
CDR3 protein: AISGAQEAF; clone size: .; J gene: TRBJ1-1; V gene: TRBV10-3; D gene: .
CDR3 protein: ASSLDGLNNEQF; clone size: .; J gene: TRBJ2-1; V gene: TRBV7-9; D gene: .
CDR3 protein: ASSLRTGWRTEAF; clone size: .; J gene: TRBJ1-1; V gene: TRBV11-1; D gene: TRBD1
CDR3 protein: ASPCSSSSLLWQY; clone size: .; J gene: TRBJ2-7; V gene: TRBV2; D gene: .
CDR3 protein: ASSYLGVALFGYT; clone size: .; J gene: TRBJ1-2; V gene: TRBV6-6; D gene: .
CDR3 protein: ASSAGQGAFGYT; clone size: .; J gene: TRBJ1-2; V gene: TRBV19; D gene: TRBD1